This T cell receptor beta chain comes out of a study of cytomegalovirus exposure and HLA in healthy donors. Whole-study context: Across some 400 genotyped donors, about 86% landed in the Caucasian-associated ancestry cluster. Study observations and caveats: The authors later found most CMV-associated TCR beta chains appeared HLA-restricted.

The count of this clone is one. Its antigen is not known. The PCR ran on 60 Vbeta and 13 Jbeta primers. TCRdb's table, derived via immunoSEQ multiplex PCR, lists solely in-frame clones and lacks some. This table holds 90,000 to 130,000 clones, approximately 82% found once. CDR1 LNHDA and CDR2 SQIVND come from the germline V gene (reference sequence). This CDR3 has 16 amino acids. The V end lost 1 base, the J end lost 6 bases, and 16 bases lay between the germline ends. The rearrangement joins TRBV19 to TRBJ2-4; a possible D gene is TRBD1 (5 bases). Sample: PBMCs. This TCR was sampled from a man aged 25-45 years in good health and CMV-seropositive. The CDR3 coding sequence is TGTGCCAGTAGTATAGGAGCAGGGTTGGTTGGAAACATTCAGTACTTC. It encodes CASSIGAGLVGNIQYF.